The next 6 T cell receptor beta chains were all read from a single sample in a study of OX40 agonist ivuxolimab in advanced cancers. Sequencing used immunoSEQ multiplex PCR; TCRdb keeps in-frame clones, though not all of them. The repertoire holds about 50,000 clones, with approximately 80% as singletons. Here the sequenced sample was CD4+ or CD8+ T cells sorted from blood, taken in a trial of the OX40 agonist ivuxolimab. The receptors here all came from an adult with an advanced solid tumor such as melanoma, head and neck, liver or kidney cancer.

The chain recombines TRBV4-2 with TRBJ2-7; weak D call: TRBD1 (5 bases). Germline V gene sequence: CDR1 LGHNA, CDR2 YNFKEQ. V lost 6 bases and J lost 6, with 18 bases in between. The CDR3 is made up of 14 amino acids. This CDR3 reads CASSTDTRAGEQYF. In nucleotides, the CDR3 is TGTGCCAGCAGTACAGATACCAGGGCCGGCGAGCAGTACTTC.

CDR3 loop: CASTLGGSTEAFF. The DNA for the CDR3 is TGCGCCAGCACCCTTGGGGGTAGCACTGAAGCTTTCTTT. The chain links TRBV4-1 to TRBJ1-1, with D perhaps matching TRBD1 (5 bases). CDR1 is MGHRA and CDR2 is YSYEKL in the germline V gene. This CDR3 comprises 13 residues. Trimming took 7 bases from V and 4 from J, leaving 13 bases between them.

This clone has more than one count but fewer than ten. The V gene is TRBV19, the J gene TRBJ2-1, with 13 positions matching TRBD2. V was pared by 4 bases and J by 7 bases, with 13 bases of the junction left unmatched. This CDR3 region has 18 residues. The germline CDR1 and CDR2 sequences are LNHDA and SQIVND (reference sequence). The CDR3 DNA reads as TGTGCCAGTAGTACCATAGGACTAGCGGGGGATGCCGGGAATGAGCAGTTCTTC. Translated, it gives CASSTIGLAGDAGNEQFF.

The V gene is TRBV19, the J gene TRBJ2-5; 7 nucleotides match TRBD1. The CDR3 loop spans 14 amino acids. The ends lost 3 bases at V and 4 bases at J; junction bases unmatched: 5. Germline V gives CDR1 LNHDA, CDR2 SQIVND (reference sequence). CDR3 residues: CASSITGVGETQYF. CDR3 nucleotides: TGTGCCAGTAGTATCACAGGGGTAGGAGAGACCCAGTACTTC.

CDR3: CASSRVGTGPNEQYF. CDR3 in DNA: TGTGCCAGCAGCCGAGTAGGGACAGGGCCCAACGAGCAGTACTTC. This chain connects TRBV2 to TRBJ2-7, with TRBD1 identical over 9 bases. CDR3 length equals 15 residues. V shed 6 bases and J 5 bases; nucleotides not matched to a gene: 11. Per germline, CDR1 SNHLY and CDR2 FYNNEI.

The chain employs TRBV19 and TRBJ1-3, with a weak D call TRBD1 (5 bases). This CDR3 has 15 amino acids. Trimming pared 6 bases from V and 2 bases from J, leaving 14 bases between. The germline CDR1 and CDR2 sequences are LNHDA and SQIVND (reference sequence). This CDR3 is CASRAGSQAGNTIYF. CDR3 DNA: TGTGCCAGTAGGGCAGGGTCCCAGGCTGGAAACACCATATATTTT.